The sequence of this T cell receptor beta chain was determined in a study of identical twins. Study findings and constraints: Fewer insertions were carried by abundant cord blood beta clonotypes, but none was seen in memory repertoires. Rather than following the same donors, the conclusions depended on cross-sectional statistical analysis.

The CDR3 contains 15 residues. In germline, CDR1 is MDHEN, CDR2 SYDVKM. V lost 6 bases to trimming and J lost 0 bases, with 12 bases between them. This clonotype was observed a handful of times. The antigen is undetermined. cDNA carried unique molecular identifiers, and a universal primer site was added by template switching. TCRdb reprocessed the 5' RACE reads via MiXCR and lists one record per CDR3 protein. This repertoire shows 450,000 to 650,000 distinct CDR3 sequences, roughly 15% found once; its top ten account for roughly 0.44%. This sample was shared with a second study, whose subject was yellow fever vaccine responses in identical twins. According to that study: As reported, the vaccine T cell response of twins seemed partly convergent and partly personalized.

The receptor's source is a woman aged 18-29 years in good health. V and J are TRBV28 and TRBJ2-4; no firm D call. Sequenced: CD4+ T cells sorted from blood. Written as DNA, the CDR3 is TGTGCCAGCAGCTCCAGGCTGTTAGCCAAAAACATTCAGTACTTC. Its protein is CASSSRLLAKNIQYF.